This T cell receptor beta chain originates from a study of T cell clonality in common variable immunodeficiency. The CVID group had fewer than 19 females and some 30 males, mean age 40. Blood samples were heparinized, about 4.5 to 9 ml per donor. This clone has at least ten counts. Its antigen is unidentified. The read comes to an end 3 residues before the CDR3 does, leaving the germline J gene to fill in the end. TCRdb keeps only in-frame clones here, not all; method: immunoSEQ multiplex PCR. Listed for the sample are approximately 28,000 clones, none seen a single time. Germline CDR1 KGHSY, CDR2 FQNENV. After removal of 3 bases from V and 6 bases from J, the junction contained 12 bases not matched to a gene. This CDR3 has 16 residues. Study results and caveats: Common variable immunodeficiency TCR beta sequences reportedly had fewer deletions and N-nucleotide insertions.

Sequencing used peripheral blood mononuclear cells. The J gene is TRBJ1-2, the V gene TRBV16; 8 bases fit TRBD1. This clonotype was sampled from a human donor with common variable immunodeficiency. CDR3 amino acids: CASSHGTGLSRDGYTF. Incomplete CDR3 DNA: TGTGCCAGCAGCCACGGGACAGGTCTTTCGCGTGATGGC. The whole variable domain, remainder taken from reference TRBV16 and TRBJ1-2, is GEEVAQTPKHLVRGEGQKAKLYCAPIKGHSYVFWYQQVLKNEFKFLISFQNENVFDETGMPKERFSAKCLPNSPCSLEIQATKLEDSAVYFCASSHGTGLSRDGYTFGSGTRLTVV.